This TCR beta chain emerged from a study of shared clonotypes between healthy human individuals. CD4+ cells underwent separation, giving CD45RA+ naive and CD45RA-negative memory subsets. Study conclusions and caveats: Large sequencing depth failed to make sorted-subset sequencing complete, rarefaction showed. It was the non-shared clonotypes that had lower generation probabilities than clonotypes shared by all four donors.

In the case of this clone: Antigen unknown.

This CDR3 region has 13 residues. Germline CDR1 is KGHSH and CDR2 is LQKENI. The V gene end was trimmed by 5 bases and the J gene end by 7 bases; junction bases not matched to a gene: 7. The table came from immunoSEQ multiplex PCR; TCRdb's copy has only in-frame clones and leaves some out. Of about 1 million clones detected, about 74% appear once; the ten largest clones hold nearly 1.5%. The J gene is TRBJ1-2, the V gene TRBV18, with TRBD1 matching 7 bases. The source material was memory CD4+ T cells sorted from blood. Sample subset: CD45RA-negative fraction. This receptor was taken from a man between 18 and 29 years old in good health. CDR3 region: CASSNQGDLGYTF. The CDR3, as DNA: TGTGCCAGCTCAAATCAGGGGGATCTTGGCTACACCTTC.